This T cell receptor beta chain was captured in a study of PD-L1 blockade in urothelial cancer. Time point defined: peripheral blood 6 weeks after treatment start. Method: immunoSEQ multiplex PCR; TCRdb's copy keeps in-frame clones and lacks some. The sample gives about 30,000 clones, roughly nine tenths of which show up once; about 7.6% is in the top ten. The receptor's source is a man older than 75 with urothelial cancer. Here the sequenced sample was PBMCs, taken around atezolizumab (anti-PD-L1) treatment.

The CDR3 nucleotides are TGTGCCAGCAGTACCGCGGGGAGCGGGAATAATTCACCCCTCCACTTT. Encoded protein: CASSTAGSGNNSPLHF. The J gene is TRBJ1-6, the V gene TRBV28; the D is unclear. This CDR3 comprises 16 residues. Trimming removed 5 bases at V and 5 bases at J, with 16 bases between. The V gene's germline CDR1 is MDHEN and CDR2 SYDVKM.